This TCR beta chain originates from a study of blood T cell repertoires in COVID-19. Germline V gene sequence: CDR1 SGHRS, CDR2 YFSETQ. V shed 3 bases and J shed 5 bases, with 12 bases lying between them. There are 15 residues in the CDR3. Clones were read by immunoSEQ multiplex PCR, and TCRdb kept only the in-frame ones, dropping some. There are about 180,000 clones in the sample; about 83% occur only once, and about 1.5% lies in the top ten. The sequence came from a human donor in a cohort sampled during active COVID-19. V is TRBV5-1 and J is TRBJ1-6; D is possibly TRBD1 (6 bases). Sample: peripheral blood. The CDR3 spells CASSWGQGHNSPLHF. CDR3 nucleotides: TGCGCCAGCAGCTGGGGGCAGGGACATAATTCACCCCTCCACTTT.